These 4 T cell receptor beta chains were all obtained from the same sample, sequenced in a study of blood T cell repertoires in COVID-19. Here immunoSEQ multiplex PCR was the method, and the copy in TCRdb shows in-frame clones only, minus some. The sample includes about 340,000 clones, around 83% of them seen just once. Sequenced input: peripheral blood. The receptors were gathered from a man aged 25 to 40 with active or convalescent COVID-19.

V usage is TRBV5-5 and J usage is TRBJ1-6, with D possibly being TRBD1 (5 bases). CDR1 is SGHKS, CDR2 YYEKEE, per germline (reference sequence). With 4 bases removed from V and 7 bases from J, the gap between germline ends came to 15 bases. The CDR3 covers 15 residues. The CDR3 bases are TGTGCCAGCAGCCGACAGCGACCAATAAATTCACCCCTCCACTTT. It specifies CASSRQRPINSPLHF.

The CDR3 spells CASTLRYMNTEAFF. The CDR3 region has the DNA TGTGCCAGCACCTTAAGATACATGAACACTGAAGCTTTCTTT. This chain joins TRBV6-5 and TRBJ1-1; D is undetermined. The V and J ends lost 7 bases and 0 bases respectively, with 12 bases between them. Germline V CDR1 and CDR2: MNHEY, SVGAGI. The CDR3 totals 14 residues.

This clone was seen just once. This chain uses TRBV5-1 with TRBJ1-4; D is unresolved. V was pared by 4 bases and J by 7 bases, with 17 bases between. This CDR3 has 15 residues. Germline assignment: CDR1 SGHRS and CDR2 YFSETQ. In DNA, the CDR3 is TGCGCCAGCAGCCCTCAAGGGCAGCGGGGTGAAAAACTGTTTTTT. It encodes CASSPQGQRGEKLFF. The full variable domain, with the rest looked up from reference TRBV5-1 and TRBJ1-4, is KAGVTQTPRYLIKTRGQQVTLSCSPISGHRSVSWYQQTPGQGLQFLFEYFSETQRNKGNFPGRFSGRQFSNSRSEMNVSTLELGDSALYLCASSPQGQRGEKLFFGSGTQLSVL.

This chain uses TRBV4-1 with TRBJ2-7; 7 bases line up with TRBD1. V was clipped by 3 bases and J by 3 bases; unmatched bases: 8. Germline-derived CDR1 and CDR2 are MGHRA and YSYEKL. The CDR3 contains 15 residues. The CDR3 DNA reads as TGCGCCAGCAGCCACCTCAGGACAGGCGGCTACGAGCAGTACTTC. This codes for CASSHLRTGGYEQYF.